The rows below give T cell receptor beta chains drawn from one sample of a study of T-cell reconstitution after alpha-beta-depleted transplantation in children. TCRdb itself ran the PCR reads through MiXCR, one entry per CDR3 protein. Altogether approximately 300,000 distinct CDR3 sequences are present, over 7.5% being singletons, with the ten largest covering approximately 9.6%. The source was peripheral blood, collected 360 days after TCRalphabeta/CD19-depleted stem cell transplant. The receptors come from a female patient aged 2 to 10 who had a stem cell transplant for Fanconi anemia, so the T cells may come from the graft donor. CDR3s include the opening cysteine and the closing phenylalanine or tryptophan. The D gene is left open where the match is weak. Only part of the rows carry a size: once, few, many, or a class if the clone is expanded.

J | V | D | size | DNA | CDR3
TRBJ1-5 | TRBV5-5 | - | - | TGTGCCAGCAGCTTGGCTGGGGGGGATCAGCCCCAGCATTTT | CASSLAGGDQPQHF
TRBJ1-1 | TRBV6-2/TRBV6-3 | - | few | TGTGCCAGCAGTTACAGGCGGGCCGGAACAGGGAGGGGGAACACTGAAGCTTTCTTT | CASSYRRAGTGRGNTEAFF
TRBJ2-5 | TRBV5-4 | TRBD2 | - | TGTGCCAGCAGCCGTGGACTAGAAGAGACCCAGTACTTC | CASSRGLEETQYF
TRBJ2-7 | TRBV20-1 | TRBD1 | many | TGCAGTGCTCTTACCGGGACAGCAGACTACGAGCAGTACTTC | CSALTGTADYEQYF
TRBJ2-7 | TRBV5-6 | - | few | TGTGCCAGCAGTACACAGGGATCAATCTACGAGCAGTACTTC | CASSTQGSIYEQYF
TRBJ1-2 | TRBV4-3 | - | - | TGCGCCAGCAGCCAAGAACTCTTATTCAACGACATCTACACCTTC | CASSQELLFNDIYTF
TRBJ2-1 | TRBV15 | TRBD1 | - | TGTGCCACCAGCAGAGACCCACCGGGACAGGGACCTGAGCAGTTCTTC | CATSRDPPGQGPEQFF
TRBJ2-2 | TRBV7-8 | - | few | TGTGCCAGCAGCTTAGACGGGGGCCCGAACACCGGGGAGCTGTTTTTT | CASSLDGGPNTGELFF
TRBJ2-1 | TRBV6-7 | - | many | TGTGCCAGCAGTTACTGTACTAGATGCCCTTACAATGAGCAGTTCTTC | CASSYCTRCPYNEQFF
TRBJ2-5 | TRBV28 | - | many | TGTGCCAGCAGTTCCCCATCTAGGGGGGAGACCCAGTACTTC | CASSSPSRGETQYF
TRBJ2-2 | TRBV9 | - | - | TGTGCCAGCAGCGTAGCTGTGCTTATGAACACCGGGGAGCTGTTTTTT | CASSVAVLMNTGELFF
TRBJ1-4 | TRBV7-9 | - | few | TGTGCCAGCAGCTTAGCGAGACGGAAAAATGAAAAACTGTTTTTT | CASSLARRKNEKLFF
TRBJ2-2 | TRBV6-4 | TRBD1 | many | TGTGCCAGCAGTGACTCGGCAGGGGGCACCGGGGAGCTGTTTTTT | CASSDSAGGTGELFF
TRBJ1-1 | TRBV20-1 | TRBD1 | many | TGCAGTGCAAGGACAGGGGCGAACACTGAAGCTTTCTTT | CSARTGANTEAFF
TRBJ2-1 | TRBV7-9 | TRBD2 | - | TGTGCCAGCAGCTTAGGAGCGGGGGGGCCTAAAAATGAGCAGTTCTTC | CASSLGAGGPKNEQFF
TRBJ2-3 | TRBV11-2 | - | few | TGTGCCAGCAGGCCTAGAGGTTTTGTAGATACGCAGTATTTT | CASRPRGFVDTQYF
TRBJ2-5 | TRBV14 | - | many | TGTGCCAGCAGCCCGATGGCAGTTCAAGAGACCCAGTACTTC | CASSPMAVQETQYF
TRBJ2-1 | TRBV5-1 | - | - | TGCGCCAGCAGCTTGGCCCCGTCCCATGAGCAGTTCTTC | CASSLAPSHEQFF
TRBJ1-5 | TRBV29-1 | - | many | TGCAGCGTTGTATCGGGGAACCAGCCCCAGCATTTT | CSVVSGNQPQHF
TRBJ1-1 | TRBV20-1 | TRBD1 | many | TGCAGTGCTAGACAGGGGGCTCCCACTGAAGCTTTCTTT | CSARQGAPTEAFF
TRBJ2-1 | TRBV7-9 | - | - | TGTGCCAGCAGACCCCCTAGCCTAGCTAACTACAATGAGCAGTTCTTC | CASRPPSLANYNEQFF
TRBJ1-2 | TRBV7-8 | - | - | TGTGCCAGCGGCTTCACCTTAGGGTCGACCCATACCTATGGCTACACCTTC | CASGFTLGSTHTYGYTF
TRBJ1-2 | TRBV20-1 | - | - | TGCAGTGCCCAGAATACTAACTATGGCTACACCTTC | CSAQNTNYGYTF
TRBJ1-2 | TRBV28 | - | - | TGTGCCAGCAGGTTCCCTTTACAAGGAGCTAACTATGGCTACACCTTC | CASRFPLQGANYGYTF
TRBJ1-2 | TRBV7-3 | - | many | TGTGCCAGCAGCGACGACAACTATGGCTACACCTTC | CASSDDNYGYTF
TRBJ2-1 | TRBV4-2 | TRBD2 | - | TGTGCCAGCAGCCAAGTGGCGGGAGGGCACCTTGATGAGCAGTTCTTC | CASSQVAGGHLDEQFF
TRBJ2-7 | TRBV4-2 | - | - | TGTGCCAGCAGCCAAGAGCCCGGGACCTCCTACGAGCAGTACTTC | CASSQEPGTSYEQYF
TRBJ1-1 | TRBV7-3 | - | few | TGTGCCAGCAGCTTAATAAGGGGGACTACTGAAGCTTTCTTT | CASSLIRGTTEAFF
TRBJ2-6 | TRBV20-1 | TRBD1 | many | TGCAGTGCTACGGGACAGGGGTACGGGGCCAACGTCCTGACTTTC | CSATGQGYGANVLTF
TRBJ2-1 | TRBV28 | - | many | TGTGCCAGCAGTTTTTTGGGGGCGACGTACAATGAGCAGTTCTTC | CASSFLGATYNEQFF
TRBJ1-5 | TRBV18 | - | few | TGTGCCAGCTCACCACTCGGACGATGGAATCAGCCCCAGCATTTT | CASSPLGRWNQPQHF
TRBJ2-5 | TRBV25-1 | - | - | TGTGCCAGCAGTAGCGCGGGCCAAGAGACCCAGTACTTC | CASSSAGQETQYF
TRBJ2-5 | TRBV4-1 | - | many | TGCGCCAGCAGCCAAGTCGGGGGAATCGGGACCCAGTACTTC | CASSQVGGIGTQYF
TRBJ2-1 | TRBV28 | TRBD2 | many | TGTGCCAGCAGTCTCGGGACTAGCGGGAGGAACAATGAGCAGTTCTTC | CASSLGTSGRNNEQFF
TRBJ1-4 | TRBV4-3 | - | - | TGCGCCAGCAGCCAAGATGCGGGGGGGGCTGGTGAAAAACTGTTTTTT | CASSQDAGGAGEKLFF
TRBJ1-1 | TRBV6-9 | - | many | TGTGCCAGCCGTGGATGGGCTGAAGCTTTCTTT | CASRGWAEAFF
TRBJ2-3 | TRBV5-1 | - | few | TGCGCCAGCAGCAATTGGGTCGGAACAGATACGCAGTATTTT | CASSNWVGTDTQYF
TRBJ2-5 | TRBV20-1 | TRBD2 | - | TGCAGTGCTAGGTCGTTAGCGGGGGCCACCCCAGAGACCCAGTACTTC | CSARSLAGATPETQYF
TRBJ2-3 | TRBV10-3 | - | many | TGTGCCATCACCCAGGACGGAAAAGTCACAGATACGCAGTATTTT | CAITQDGKVTDTQYF
TRBJ2-3 | TRBV5-1 | - | many | TGCGCCAGCAGCCCCAGTGCAGGGAACGAGGGAGATACGCAGTATTTT | CASSPSAGNEGDTQYF
TRBJ2-1 | TRBV5-1 | - | - | TGCGCCAGCAGCTTGGCCAATTATCAGTTCTTC | CASSLANYQFF
TRBJ2-3 | TRBV12-5 | - | many | TGTGCTAGTGGGGAGGGGGTTAGTACAGATACGCAGTATTTT | CASGEGVSTDTQYF
TRBJ2-3 | TRBV5-6 | TRBD2 | - | TGTGCCAGCAGCGGGTGGACTAGCGGGGGCGTCACAGATACGCAGTATTTT | CASSGWTSGGVTDTQYF
TRBJ1-5 | TRBV18 | - | few | TGTGCCAGCTCACCGACATTAAATCAGCCCCAGCATTTT | CASSPTLNQPQHF
TRBJ1-1 | TRBV12-3/TRBV12-4 | TRBD1 | - | TGTACCAGCAAAATGTTCACCGGACAGGGGTCGAAGGAAAACCAAGCTTTCTTT | CTSKMFTGQGSKENQAFF
TRBJ2-5 | TRBV12-3/TRBV12-4 | TRBD1 | many | TGTGCCAGCAGTTTTTGGGGACAGGGAAGAGAGACCCAGTACTTC | CASSFWGQGRETQYF
TRBJ2-1 | TRBV10-3 | - | many | TGTGCCATCAGTGAGACGACGCGGGGTCCCTACTACAATGAGCAGTTCTTC | CAISETTRGPYYNEQFF
TRBJ2-2 | TRBV24-1 | TRBD2 | few | TGTGCCGCTCAATCGGGACTACCGAACACCGGGGAGCTGTTTTTT | CAAQSGLPNTGELFF